The next 2 T cell receptor beta chains were all read from a single sample in a study of blood T cell repertoires in COVID-19. TCRdb's table, derived via immunoSEQ multiplex PCR, lists solely in-frame clones and lacks some. The sample has 140,000 to 150,000 clones, about nine tenths seen once; the top ten hold roughly 2%. The sample consisted of peripheral blood. The receptors derive from a human donor in a cohort sampled during active COVID-19.

This clone occurred once. The chain couples TRBV2 to TRBJ2-3; 9 nucleotides align to TRBD1. This CDR3 is 15 amino acids long. V dropped 5 bases and J dropped 2; count of bases not matched to a gene: 5. CDR1 and CDR2 (germline): SNHLY, FYNNEI. CDR3 sequence (DNA): TGTGCCAGCAGTTGGACAGGGGCAGACACAGATACGCAGTATTTT. It encodes CASSWTGADTDTQYF.

J is TRBJ1-2 and V is TRBV28; 7 bases line up with TRBD1. Germline values: CDR1 MDHEN, CDR2 SYDVKM. Germline trimming cut 5 bases from V and 5 bases from J; bases unmatched to any gene: 17. The length of the CDR3 is 17 residues. The CDR3 coding sequence is TGTGCCAGCAGTATCCCTAGGGGGCGGCCCGAAGGTTATGGCTACACCTTC. Its protein is CASSIPRGRPEGYGYTF.